The 22 T cell receptor beta chains below come from one sample, sequenced in a study of shared clonotypes between healthy human individuals. The method was immunoSEQ multiplex PCR; TCRdb's version includes in-frame clones alone and lacks a portion of them. The profile shows about 1.5 million clones, around 97% of them singletons. Material for sequencing was naive CD4+ T cells sorted from blood. As to subset: CD45RA+ positively selected. The receptor source for this set is a man younger than 40 in good health.

V is TRBV6-1 and J is TRBJ2-7; 10 positions agree with TRBD2. Germline V CDR1 and CDR2: MNHNS, SASEGT. The CDR3 totals 15 residues. The junction had 9 bases not matched to a gene; V was cut back by 8 bases and J by 2 bases. This chain's CDR3 is CASAPLAGPTYEQYF. CDR3 nucleotides: TGTGCCAGCGCCCCACTAGCGGGGCCTACCTACGAGCAGTACTTC.

J is TRBJ2-7 and V is TRBV28; D might be TRBD2 (5 bases). From germline, CDR1 is MDHEN and CDR2 SYDVKM. Between the trimmed V and J ends, which lost 6 bases and 4 bases, there was a span of 10 bases. The CDR3 runs to 12 residues. In nucleotides, the CDR3 is TGTGCCAGCAGCGCGGAGGCTTACGAGCAGTACTTC. It specifies CASSAEAYEQYF. Combining the CDR3 with reference TRBV28 and TRBJ2-7 gives the whole variable domain DVKVTQSSRYLVKRTGEKVFLECVQDMDHENMFWYRQDPGLGLRLIYFSYDVKMKEKGDIPEGYSVSREKKERFSLILESASTNQTSMYLCASSAEAYEQYFGPGTRLTVT.

V is TRBV2 and J is TRBJ1-2; D might be TRBD1 (5 bases). The CDR3 spans 15 residues. From germline, CDR1 is SNHLY and CDR2 FYNNEI. V lost 1 base to trimming and J lost 4 bases, with 13 bases between them. As DNA, the CDR3 is TGTGCCAGCAGTGAAGATCCGACAGCCGTCTATGGCTACACCTTC. Translation gives CASSEDPTAVYGYTF.

The chain combines TRBV7-8 with TRBJ1-1, with D hard to call. The germline V gene has CDR1 SGHVS and CDR2 FQNEAQ. The CDR3 is 13 amino acids. V lost 5 bases to trimming and J lost 4 bases, with 11 bases between them. The DNA for the CDR3 is TGTGCCAGCAGCCCCGGGGTCCCCACTGAAGCTTTCTTT. Amino acid sequence: CASSPGVPTEAFF.

On this clone itself: Other DNA sequences within the sample encode an identical CDR3. The chain is built from TRBV19 and TRBJ2-7; D is unclear. V was pared by 8 bases and J by 3 bases, with 14 bases between. Germline V gives CDR1 LNHDA, CDR2 SQIVND (reference sequence). The CDR3 extends over 13 amino acids. CDR3 residues: CASSPIGSYEQYF. The DNA for the CDR3 is TGTGCCAGTTCCCCCATTGGCAGCTACGAGCAGTACTTC.

The chain couples TRBV29-1 to TRBJ2-1; 7 positions match TRBD2. The V gene end was trimmed by 8 bases and the J gene end by 1 base; junction bases not matched to a gene: 2. CDR1 and CDR2 from the germline V gene are SQVTM and ANQGSEA. The CDR3 contains 12 residues. The CDR3, as DNA: TGCAGCTCCGGGAGGTCCTACAATGAGCAGTTCTTC. Its translation: CSSGRSYNEQFF.

The chain recombines TRBV11-2 with TRBJ2-7, with 7 bases identical to TRBD1. CDR3 length: 14 residues. Germline V CDR1 and CDR2: SGHAT, FQNNGV. J gave up 3 bases and V 7 bases, and 9 bases lay outside the gene matches. CDR3 nucleotides: TGTGCCAGCACTTTATTAGGACAGGACTACGAGCAGTACTTC. This encodes CASTLLGQDYEQYF.

The rearrangement joins TRBV28 to TRBJ1-1, with unresolved D. The CDR3 sequence is 13 residues long. The V end was cut by 5 bases, the J end by 2 bases, with 9 bases between. Germline V gives CDR1 MDHEN, CDR2 SYDVKM. The CDR3 sequence is CASSRTYNTEAFF. The CDR3 DNA follows: TGTGCCAGCAGTCGAACCTATAACACTGAAGCTTTCTTT. The full variable domain, rest sourced from reference TRBV28 and TRBJ1-1, is DVKVTQSSRYLVKRTGEKVFLECVQDMDHENMFWYRQDPGLGLRLIYFSYDVKMKEKGDIPEGYSVSREKKERFSLILESASTNQTSMYLCASSRTYNTEAFFGQGTRLTVV.

This chain links TRBV30 with TRBJ2-3; TRBD2 might be the D (5 bases). V lost 3 bases, J lost 4 bases, and 8 bases lay in between. Germline CDR1 is GTSNPN and CDR2 is SVGIG (reference sequence). This CDR3 contains 12 residues. The CDR3 is CAWSVGADTQYF. The DNA for the CDR3 is TGTGCCTGGAGCGTCGGGGCAGATACGCAGTATTTT.

CDR3 DNA: TGTGCCAGCAGCTCGGCTCGACATACTTTCATGAACACTGAAGCTTTCTTT. Amino acids: CASSSARHTFMNTEAFF. The chain employs TRBV5-4 and TRBJ1-1; D is uncertain. CDR3 length: 17 amino acids. Trimming pared 3 bases from V and 0 bases from J, leaving 18 bases between. Germline CDR1 reads SGHNT; CDR2 reads YYREEE (reference sequence). The full variable domain, completed using reference TRBV5-4 and TRBJ1-1, is ETGVTQSPTHLIKTRGQQVTLRCSSQSGHNTVSWYQQALGQGPQFIFQYYREEENGRGNFPPRFSGLQFPNYSSELNVNALELDDSALYLCASSSARHTFMNTEAFFGQGTRLTVV.

The genes are TRBV28 and TRBJ1-2, with D unresolved. The V end was cut by 2 bases, the J end by 0 bases, with 10 bases between. CDR1 MDHEN and CDR2 SYDVKM come from the germline V gene. This CDR3 has 15 residues. The CDR3 coding sequence is TGTGCCAGCAGTTTAACCGACACCTCTAACTATGGCTACACCTTC. Its translation is CASSLTDTSNYGYTF.

The chain is built from TRBV5-8 and TRBJ2-5; D gene uncertain. V was pared by 0 bases and J by 1 base, with 7 bases between. This CDR3 has 14 amino acids. Germline V lookup: CDR1 SGHTS, CDR2 YDEGEE. CDR3 sequence (DNA): TGTGCCAGCAGCTTGGAACACAGCCAAGAGACCCAGTACTTC. As protein: CASSLEHSQETQYF.

The gene calls are TRBV18 and TRBJ2-1; D is ambiguous. V lost 5 bases and J 7 bases, leaving 24 bases between the germline ends. This CDR3 comprises 17 residues. The germline CDR1 and CDR2 sequences are KGHSH and LQKENI. DNA for the CDR3: TGTGCCAGCTCAGTATCCCTTCTGGCGGCCAGTCAGAATGAGCAGTTCTTC. This translates into CASSVSLLAASQNEQFF.

V is TRBV6-5 and J is TRBJ2-1; no clear D gene. The CDR3 has 15 amino acids. Germline CDR1 is MNHEY and CDR2 is SVGAGI. Between the trimmed V and J ends, which lost 2 bases and 2 bases, there was a span of 10 bases. CDR3 in amino acids: CASSYRPGAYNEQFF. The CDR3 region has the DNA TGTGCCAGCAGTTACAGACCAGGAGCCTACAATGAGCAGTTCTTC.

The chain couples TRBV18 to TRBJ2-1; tentatively, D is TRBD2 (6 bases). Germline V gene sequence: CDR1 KGHSH, CDR2 LQKENI. Trimming took off 1 base at V and 0 bases at J, with 10 bases between the two ends. The CDR3 runs 16 residues. CDR3 residues: CASSPRVAVSYNEQFF. Here the CDR3 DNA reads TGTGCCAGCTCACCACGCGTAGCGGTCTCCTACAATGAGCAGTTCTTC.

The chain uses TRBV5-5 and TRBJ1-4; tentative D call: TRBD1 (5 bases). Per the germline V gene, CDR1 is SGHKS and CDR2 is YYEKEE (reference sequence). V was shortened by 4 bases and J by 7 bases, with 14 bases between the two germline ends. This CDR3 spans 14 amino acids. This chain's CDR3 is CASSLPQGPEKLFF. Here the CDR3 DNA reads TGTGCCAGCAGCCTCCCCCAGGGCCCTGAAAAACTGTTTTTT.

This clone has a single count. This rearrangement joins TRBV6-6 to TRBJ2-1, with 7 bases matching TRBD2. The trim removed 4 bases at V and 8 bases at J, leaving 8 bases unmatched. The CDR3 loop spans 14 amino acids. Germline-derived CDR1 and CDR2 are MNHNY and SVGAGI (reference sequence). The CDR3 spells CASSWLGEGHEQFF. In DNA form, the CDR3 reads TGTGCCAGCAGTTGGTTGGGGGAGGGGCATGAGCAGTTCTTC.

The genes are TRBV19 and TRBJ1-1; D not certain. Trimming cost V 3 bases and J 0 bases, with 5 bases left between them. Per the germline V gene, CDR1 is LNHDA and CDR2 is SQIVND (reference sequence). This CDR3 spans 13 amino acids. The CDR3 sequence is CASSIVVNTEAFF. The CDR3 bases are TGTGCCAGTAGTATTGTTGTGAACACTGAAGCTTTCTTT.

This sequence joins TRBV20-1 and TRBJ1-5; D not certain. The germline V gene encodes CDR1 DFQATT and CDR2 SNEGSKA (reference sequence). The CDR3 is 11 amino acids. Deletions cut 1 base from V and 6 bases from J, with 4 bases between. The CDR3 here is CSARGLQPQHF. CDR3 sequence (DNA): TGCAGTGCTAGAGGCCTTCAGCCCCAGCATTTT.

The chain uses TRBV5-1 and TRBJ2-1; D unresolved. Germline CDR1 is SGHRS and CDR2 is YFSETQ. Deletions cut 0 bases from V and 12 bases from J, with 10 bases between. This CDR3 comprises 12 residues. CDR3: CASSLAGGWQFF. CDR3 in DNA: TGCGCCAGCAGCTTGGCAGGTGGGTGGCAGTTCTTC.

The rearrangement links TRBV19 to TRBJ2-7; the match to TRBD1 covers 9 bases. Germline lookup yields CDR1 LNHDA and CDR2 SQIVND (reference sequence). The CDR3 sequence is 16 residues long. Losses at the gene ends were 4 bases for V and 6 bases for J; bases not matched to a gene: 13. CDR3 in amino acids: CASSKTGTGISGEQYF. The CDR3 DNA sequence: TGTGCCAGTAGTAAAACCGGGACAGGGATATCCGGCGAGCAGTACTTC.

The chain links TRBV27 to TRBJ2-3; D possibly uses TRBD1 or TRBD2 (6 bases each). The germline CDR1 and CDR2 sequences are MNHEY and SMNVEV (reference sequence). V shed 2 bases and J shed 4 bases, with 19 bases lying between them. The CDR3 sequence is 17 residues long. CDR3 in DNA: TGTGCCAGCAGTTTAATGGTGCGGGAACAGGGCCCAGATACGCAGTATTTT. Its protein is CASSLMVREQGPDTQYF.